This TCR beta chain derives from a study of shared clonotypes between healthy human individuals. Study in general: Per-donor plates numbered three CD4 naive, three CD4 memory, two CD8 naive and one CD8 memory.

The CDR3 runs to 15 residues. The V end was cut by 3 bases, the J end by 4 bases, with 12 bases between. Germline CDR1 reads SGHVS; CDR2 reads FQNEAQ. At a deep level, the assay was run. Replicate PCRs for sorted subsets used approximately 220 ng DNA; this equaled 25,000 to 30,000 T cell genomes. In the authors' methods: Because ImmunoSEQ provided only junction sequences with no quality scores, the filtering differed. TCRdb's table, derived via immunoSEQ multiplex PCR, lists solely in-frame clones and lacks some. D and trimming come from the DNA, and the V and J calls and clone size come from that table. This sample has roughly 2.6 million clones, with over 85% found just once.

The clonotype was recovered from a man aged 18 to 35 in good health. J is TRBJ1-4 and V is TRBV7-8; no clear D. The specimen was naive CD4+ T cells sorted from blood. Subset reported: CD45RA+ positively selected. For the CDR3, the DNA is TGTGCCAGCAGCTTCGGCTGGCAGTTTAATGAAAAACTGTTTTTT. As protein: CASSFGWQFNEKLFF.